This T cell receptor beta chain was found in a study of blood T cell repertoires in COVID-19. Overall study context: Samples taken during acute and convalescent COVID-19 were collected in the United States, Italy and Spain. T cells, B-cell-depleted T cells, or PBMCs supplied cDNA or gDNA.

Original analysis: Amplification of reference gene primers was used by the study to estimate nucleated cell counts. The table came from immunoSEQ multiplex PCR; TCRdb's copy has only in-frame clones and leaves some out. D and trimming come from the DNA, and the V and J calls and clone size come from that table. The profile covers approximately 300,000 clones, with 85% to 90% appearing a single time and around 0.96% taken by the ten largest. The CDR3 has 15 residues. V lost 6 bases and J lost 4; bases outside the gene matches: 7. CDR1 and CDR2 (germline): MNHNY, SVGAGI (reference sequence). The genes are TRBV6-6 and TRBJ2-5; TRBD1 matches at 11 bases. The specimen sequenced was peripheral blood. This sequence originates from a woman in her forties with COVID-19, enrolled during active disease. CDR3 in amino acids: CASRTGTGGGETQYF. The CDR3 bases are TGTGCCAGCAGAACCGGGACAGGGGGGGGAGAGACCCAGTACTTC.